This TCR beta chain was sequenced during a study of resident and recirculating memory T cells in vitiligo (dated 2018 in TCRdb). Broadly, across the study: For TCR beta sequencing, epidermis was obtained by shave biopsy from two lesional and two nonlesional sites, and PBMCs were also collected, from each of a few stable vitiligo patients. Without any cell sorting, samples were homogenized immediately before genomic DNA was extracted using the Qiagen DNeasy Blood & Tissue Kit. The goal of the human TCR beta sequencing was to check whether lesional vitiligo skin contained specific clones that differed from the clones found in nonlesional skin and blood. The paper's findings and limits, for the study overall: Future mechanistic studies are needed so that the relative contributions of the lesion-infiltrating T cell clones and of human Trm versus Tcm pools can be evaluated. TCR sequences were not found to be conserved across biopsy sites or patients, suggesting that different lesions are infiltrated by different T cell clones, a pattern described as private specificity. Clonality was not the same from one vitiligo lesion to another, and no unique dominant TCR clone turned up. By overlap and correlation analysis, no significant repertoire overlap was shown between biopsies, even within a single patient, except for each lesion compared with itself.

On this clone: It has no known antigen specificity. No quality values exist for individual bases; no much larger clone is one base distant.

Vitiligo counted as stable when lesions had not changed during the previous 6 months. To qualify as stable, patients additionally needed to show no confetti depigmentation, which is a clinical sign of active vitiligo. Anyone who had been treated within the previous three months was excluded from the study. PBMCs were isolated from heparinized blood by Ficoll density gradient centrifugation and were subsequently flash-frozen. TCR beta chains were amplified from genomic DNA using the immunoSEQ hsTCRB kit. Sequencing of TCR beta libraries was performed on an Illumina MiSeq instrument by the immunoSEQ service. For the original study's pipeline: The immunoSEQ Analyzer was used to analyze the repertoire data. Held by TCRdb, this immuneACCESS table contains in-frame sequences only and omits some clones. Under half of the omission traces to an unresolved V gene where checked; the cause of the rest is unknown. That table furnishes V, J and clone size, whereas the DNA furnished D and trimming. This sample has 40,000 to 45,000 clones in its table, and 80% to 95% of those were observed once. The ten top clones hold 4.5% of the sample.

Here V drops 8 bases and J drops 4 bases, and the junction holds 4 bases not matched to any gene. Counted from cysteine to phenylalanine, this CDR3 has 13 amino acids. The kept DNA is CDR3 alone, 39 bases in frame from the first base. CDR1 and CDR2 are read off the germline V gene as SNHLY and FYNNEI. This clonotype was obtained from a male donor with vitiligo. This sequence uses TRBV2 and TRBJ1-5; 8 bases in the junction line up with TRBD1. The specimen was blood. CDR3 protein: CASLRDRNQPQHF. In nucleotides, the sequence is TGTGCCAGCTTACGGGACAGGAATCAGCCCCAGCATTTT.